Below, 6 T cell receptor beta chains from the same sample are listed, as sequenced in a study of shared clonotypes between healthy human individuals. Naive CD8 cells were CD45RO-negative, positively selected for CCR7, excluding terminally differentiated effector memory CD45RA+ cells. The method was immunoSEQ multiplex PCR; TCRdb's version includes in-frame clones alone and lacks a portion of them. The sample lists about 2.1 million clones, just over 90% occurring once. The source material was naive CD8+ T cells from PBMCs. The source is a man between 18 and 35 years old in good health. Some clones in this sample may be carry-over from other donors' samples.

The chain joins TRBV4-3 to TRBJ2-7; D possibly matches TRBD1 or TRBD2 (5 bases each). There are 15 residues in the CDR3. The germline V gene encodes CDR1 LGHNA and CDR2 YSLEER. Trimming took off 3 bases at V and 7 bases at J, with 19 bases between the two ends. CDR3 DNA sequence: TGCGCCAGCAGCCACCGATGGGACCCCGTAGGAGAGCAGTACTTC. Protein product: CASSHRWDPVGEQYF.

The J gene is TRBJ2-2, the V gene TRBV29-1; D is ambiguous. The CDR3 length is 11 residues. Germline CDR1 is SQVTM and CDR2 is ANQGSEA. Trimming left V 7 bases short and J 1 base short, with 4 bases between. As DNA, the CDR3 is TGCAGCGCTATGAACACCGGGGAGCTGTTTTTT. Translated, it gives CSAMNTGELFF.

The chain has TRBV4-3 and TRBJ1-2, with D perhaps TRBD1 (6 bases). V shed 1 base and J shed 1 base, with 13 bases lying between them. This CDR3 has 16 amino acids. Per the germline V gene, CDR1 is LGHNA and CDR2 is YSLEER. The CDR3 DNA reads TGCGCCAGCAGCCAAGTAGTTTCAGGGGATAACTATGGCTACACCTTC. Translated, it gives CASSQVVSGDNYGYTF.

The V call is TRBV7-9, the J call TRBJ1-4; D is undetermined. The germline V gene encodes CDR1 SEHNR and CDR2 FQNEAQ (reference sequence). The CDR3 totals 12 residues. V lost 5 bases and J lost 4, with 5 bases in between. The CDR3 DNA follows: TGTGCCAGCAGCCAAAATAATGAAAAACTGTTTTTT. This sequence encodes CASSQNNEKLFF.

In regard to this clone: The same CDR3 also results from other DNA sequences found in this sample. CDR3 bases: TGTGCCAGCAGTTACTCGGAATACGAGCAGTACTTC. This translates into CASSYSEYEQYF. This chain links TRBV6-6 with TRBJ2-7; D is undetermined. Between the trimmed V and J ends, which lost 0 bases and 4 bases, there was a span of 4 bases. The CDR3 runs 12 residues. Germline CDR1 is MNHNY and CDR2 is SVGAGI (reference sequence).

The chain links TRBV27 to TRBJ2-7; the match to TRBD2 covers 7 bases. Germline V gene sequence: CDR1 MNHEY, CDR2 SMNVEV (reference sequence). CDR3 length: 17 amino acids. The J segment lost 3 bases and the V segment lost 4 bases, leaving 15 bases of the junction unmatched. DNA of the CDR3: TGTGCCAGCAGTTCCCCCCAAAAGGGCGGGAGATTCTACGAGCAGTACTTC. This codes for CASSSPQKGGRFYEQYF.